These 5 T cell receptor beta chains came from one sample sequenced in a study of cytomegalovirus exposure and HLA in healthy donors. Vbeta (60) and Jbeta (13) primers were used in the PCR. Profiling relied on immunoSEQ multiplex PCR, and the TCRdb table lists in-frame clones only, not all of them. The sample carries more than 95,000 clones, 81% recorded once. The sample was PBMCs. These receptors came from a woman under 40 in good health and CMV-seronegative.

J is TRBJ2-1 and V is TRBV7-8; TRBD2 matches 9 bases. CDR3 size: 15 residues. Trimming took 6 bases from V and 1 from J; bases not matched to a gene: 4. The germline CDR1 and CDR2 sequences are SGHVS and FQNEAQ. Here the CDR3 DNA reads TGTGCCAGCAGGGAGACTAGCGGTTCCTACAATGAGCAGTTCTTC. Residues: CASRETSGSYNEQFF.

V is TRBV5-1 and J is TRBJ1-1; 8 bases are a match to TRBD1. Trimming took 4 bases from V and 6 from J; bases not matched to a gene: 14. This CDR3 region has 16 residues. The germline CDR1 and CDR2 sequences are SGHRS and YFSETQ. The CDR3 sequence: CASSQTTGGGGAEAFF. The CDR3 DNA is TGCGCCAGCAGCCAAACTACAGGGGGGGGTGGTGCTGAAGCTTTCTTT.

V gene TRBV9 combines with J gene TRBJ1-4; 7 bases map to TRBD1. The germline V gene encodes CDR1 SGDLS and CDR2 YYNGEE. V lost 3 bases, J lost 8 bases, and 13 bases stayed unmatched. The CDR3 has 16 amino acids. CDR3 region: CASSGNRDSQGEKLFF. CDR3 coding DNA: TGTGCCAGCAGCGGAAACCGGGACAGCCAAGGGGAAAAACTGTTTTTT.

The V and J genes are TRBV6-1 and TRBJ2-5; 8 bases fit TRBD1. The CDR3 contains 13 residues. Per germline, CDR1 MNHNS and CDR2 SASEGT. Trimming at V came to 8 bases and at J to 2 bases, leaving 4 bases not matched to a gene. In nucleotides, the CDR3 is TGTGCCAGCTGCACAGGGGGGCAAGAGACCCAGTACTTC. It yields the protein CASCTGGQETQYF.

The V and J genes are TRBV19 and TRBJ1-5, with 8 bases identical to TRBD1. The V gene end was trimmed by 5 bases and the J gene end by 6 bases; junction bases not matched to a gene: 3. CDR3 size: 13 residues. CDR1 is LNHDA, CDR2 SQIVND, per germline (reference sequence). The CDR3 DNA reads as TGTGCCAGTAGTCCAGGGGGCGGTCAGCCCCAGCATTTT. Its translation: CASSPGGGQPQHF.